One sample yielded the 26 T cell receptor beta chains listed below, sequenced in a study of OX40 agonist ivuxolimab in advanced cancers. Using immunoSEQ multiplex PCR, the repertoire was profiled, and TCRdb retains in-frame clones only, with some absent. This sample yields about 73,000 clones, of which approximately 86% are seen a single time; 0.6% to 0.8% belongs to the top ten. The sequenced sample was CD4+ or CD8+ T cells sorted from blood, obtained in a trial of the OX40 agonist ivuxolimab. The receptors here all came from an adult with an advanced solid tumor such as melanoma, head and neck, liver or kidney cancer.

The rearrangement joins TRBV6-1 to TRBJ1-5; D perhaps matches TRBD1 (5 bases). Trimming removed 1 base from V and 7 bases from J, with 14 bases in between. The CDR3 loop spans 15 amino acids. Germline V CDR1 and CDR2: MNHNS, SASEGT. The CDR3 sequence: CASSEGVGGDQPQHF. In DNA form, the CDR3 reads TGTGCCAGCAGTGAAGGGGTAGGTGGGGACCAGCCCCAGCATTTT.

This rearrangement joins TRBV5-6 to TRBJ1-5, with D perhaps matching TRBD1 (6 bases). V was clipped by 1 base and J by 7 bases, with 15 bases between them. CDR3 size: 15 residues. Germline values: CDR1 SGHDT, CDR2 YYEEEE. The CDR3 DNA follows: TGTGCCAGCAGCTTGTTCCACCTAGACAGGCAGCCCCAGCATTTT. Translation: CASSLFHLDRQPQHF.

The chain employs TRBV29-1 and TRBJ1-1; D gene ambiguous. The V end was cut by 5 bases, the J end by 2 bases, with 9 bases between. The CDR3 length is 12 residues. Germline V gene sequence: CDR1 SQVTM, CDR2 ANQGSEA. Here the CDR3 DNA reads TGCAGCGTTCGGACCATCAACACTGAAGCTTTCTTT. Its translation: CSVRTINTEAFF.

The CDR3 DNA reads TGCGCCAGCAGTGAGCTACACAGCTTCACCGGGGAGCTGTTTTTT. This encodes CASSELHSFTGELFF. This chain uses TRBV10-1 with TRBJ2-2; unclear D gene. The CDR3 contains 15 residues. The V gene's germline CDR1 is WNHNN and CDR2 SYGVQD (reference sequence). V was clipped by 2 bases and J by 4 bases, with 11 bases between them.

In its sample, this clone was seen once. The chain joins TRBV19 to TRBJ1-1; 8 bases are a match to TRBD1. Trimming took 7 bases from V and 2 from J; bases not matched to a gene: 12. CDR1 is LNHDA and CDR2 is SQIVND in the germline V gene (reference sequence). This CDR3 contains 16 residues. The CDR3 DNA reads as TGTGCCAGTACTCTGGGGCGGGGACAGGTCAACACTGAAGCTTTCTTT. It is translated as CASTLGRGQVNTEAFF. The complete variable domain, with remaining parts taken from reference TRBV19 and TRBJ1-1, reads DGGITQSPKYLFRKEGQNVTLSCEQNLNHDAMYWYRQDPGQGLRLIYYSQIVNDFQKGDIAEGYSVSREKKESFPLTVTSAQKNPTAFYLCASTLGRGQVNTEAFFGQGTRLTVV.

The chain has TRBV2 and TRBJ1-2; no firm D call. V was clipped by 6 bases and J by 2 bases, with 10 bases between them. CDR3 size: 13 residues. Germline V gene lookup returns CDR1 SNHLY and CDR2 FYNNEI. CDR3 sequence reads: CASRGDQNYGYTF. CDR3 in DNA: TGTGCCAGCAGGGGAGACCAGAACTATGGCTACACCTTC. Full variable domain (outside the CDR3, taken from reference TRBV2 and TRBJ1-2): EPEVTQTPSHQVTQMGQEVILRCVPISNHLYFYWYRQILGQKVEFLVSFYNNEISEKSEIFDDQFSVERPDGSNFTLKIRSTKLEDSAMYFCASRGDQNYGYTFGSGTRLTVV.

The chain carries TRBV9 and TRBJ2-2; 9 positions match TRBD2. CDR1 and CDR2 from the germline V gene are SGDLS and YYNGEE. This CDR3 region has 16 residues. Trimming cost V 2 bases and J 4 bases; bases outside gene matches: 6. CDR3 nucleotide sequence: TGTGCCAGCAGCGTGACTAGCGGTGGGGGCACCGGGGAGCTGTTTTTT. This gives the protein CASSVTSGGGTGELFF.

The gene calls are TRBV29-1 and TRBJ1-6; 8 bases are a match to TRBD1. This CDR3 contains 13 residues. Unmatched junction bases numbered 4, after V lost 6 bases and J lost 6 bases. CDR1 and CDR2 (germline): SQVTM, ANQGSEA. The CDR3 DNA is TGCAGCGTCAGGACAGGGACTAATTCACCCCTCCACTTT. Protein product: CSVRTGTNSPLHF.

V and J are TRBV9 and TRBJ1-2; D remains ambiguous. The length of the CDR3 is 15 residues. The V end was cut by 2 bases, the J end by 8 bases, with 19 bases between. Germline V gene lookup returns CDR1 SGDLS and CDR2 YYNGEE. CDR3 loop: CASSVTGQPVWGYTF. The CDR3 region has the DNA TGTGCCAGCAGCGTCACCGGTCAGCCCGTTTGGGGCTACACCTTC.

This clone has a single count. The V call is TRBV7-2, the J call TRBJ1-5, with unresolved D. Trimming cost V 5 bases and J 4 bases, with 12 bases left between them. The CDR3 consists of 14 residues. The germline V gene has CDR1 SGHTA and CDR2 FQGNSA. CDR3 nucleotides: TGTGCCAGCAGCACGAGGGTGGGGAATCAGCCCCAGCATTTT. It encodes CASSTRVGNQPQHF.

The chain combines TRBV18 with TRBJ2-7; TRBD2 matches 13 bases. V was pared by 3 bases and J by 6 bases, with 8 bases of the junction left unmatched. The V gene's germline CDR1 is KGHSH and CDR2 LQKENI. This CDR3 is 16 amino acids long. CDR3 loop: CASSPRVGLAGVEQYF. In DNA, the CDR3 is TGTGCCAGCTCACCGCGCGTCGGACTAGCGGGAGTCGAGCAGTACTTC.

This clone was picked up one time. The chain has TRBV7-3 and TRBJ1-2; TRBD1 matches at 7 bases. From germline, CDR1 is SGHTA and CDR2 FQGTGA. The CDR3 length is 13 residues. Trimming cost V 4 bases and J 6 bases; bases outside gene matches: 5. This CDR3 reads CASSSSDRDGYTF. The DNA of the CDR3 is TGTGCCAGCAGCTCGAGCGACAGGGATGGCTACACCTTC.

The chain employs TRBV5-6 and TRBJ1-5, with a possible D match to TRBD1 (6 bases). The germline V gene has CDR1 SGHDT and CDR2 YYEEEE. The CDR3 is 15 amino acids. Trimming left V 3 bases short and J 1 base short, with 11 bases between. The CDR3: CASSSGTSSNQPQHF. CDR3 sequence (DNA): TGTGCCAGCAGCTCGGGGACAAGCAGCAATCAGCCCCAGCATTTT.

The V call is TRBV5-1, the J call TRBJ2-6, with TRBD1 identical over 8 bases. The CDR3 has 17 amino acids. CDR1 is SGHRS, CDR2 YFSETQ, per germline. V gave up 4 bases and J gave up 0 bases; unmatched junction bases: 6. DNA of the CDR3: TGCGCCAGCAGCCGGGGGACAGGAATCTCTGGGGCCAACGTCCTGACTTTC. Its translation is CASSRGTGISGANVLTF.

The rearrangement joins TRBV18 to TRBJ2-1; TRBD2 agrees at 12 bases. After removal of 6 bases from V and 9 bases from J, the junction contained 12 bases not matched to a gene. The CDR3 runs to 16 residues. Germline V CDR1 and CDR2: KGHSH, LQKENI. CDR3: CASSPSETSGSSEQFF. In DNA, the CDR3 is TGTGCCAGCTCGCCTTCCGAGACTAGCGGGAGTTCTGAGCAGTTCTTC.

J is TRBJ1-1 and V is TRBV16, with a possible D match to TRBD1 (5 bases). CDR3 length: 12 residues. CDR1 and CDR2 from the germline V gene are KGHSY and FQNENV. V was clipped by 0 bases and J by 11 bases, with 10 bases between them. The CDR3 loop is CASSQSREGAFF. CDR3 DNA sequence: TGTGCCAGCAGCCAATCGCGGGAGGGGGCTTTCTTT.

The rearrangement links TRBV29-1 to TRBJ2-5; 7 bases align to TRBD2. CDR3 length: 11 residues. CDR1 is SQVTM and CDR2 is ANQGSEA in the germline V gene. The V segment lost 4 bases and the J segment 4 bases; nucleotides outside the gene matches: 0. CDR3: CSVGGGETQYF. CDR3 nucleotide sequence: TGCAGCGTTGGGGGGGGAGAGACCCAGTACTTC.

The V and J genes are TRBV29-1 and TRBJ1-1; 8 bases fit TRBD1. There are 13 residues in the CDR3. The J segment lost 5 bases and the V segment lost 4 bases, leaving 6 bases of the junction unmatched. Looked up from germline, CDR1 is SQVTM and CDR2 is ANQGSEA. The CDR3 loop is CSVAQGAGTEAFF. CDR3 bases: TGCAGCGTTGCCCAGGGGGCCGGGACTGAAGCTTTCTTT.

The rearrangement links TRBV9 to TRBJ1-2, with D maybe TRBD1 (5 bases). This CDR3 has 14 amino acids. The germline gives CDR1 SGDLS, CDR2 YYNGEE. V was shortened by 3 bases and J by 0 bases, with 9 bases between the two germline ends. This CDR3 is CASSGTTANYGYTF. CDR3 nucleotides: TGTGCCAGCAGCGGAACGACAGCTAACTATGGCTACACCTTC.

This clone showed up just a few times. V gene TRBV28 combines with J gene TRBJ1-5, with TRBD1 matching 10 bases. Germline V gene lookup returns CDR1 MDHEN and CDR2 SYDVKM. The V and J ends lost 6 bases and 6 bases, in that order; junction bases with no gene match: 5. This CDR3 has 14 amino acids. Here the CDR3 DNA reads TGTGCCAGCAGCGGAGACAGGGGGCTTCAGCCCCAGCATTTT. It codes for CASSGDRGLQPQHF.

The rearrangement joins TRBV10-1 to TRBJ1-5; weak D call: TRBD1 (6 bases). Germline V gene lookup returns CDR1 WNHNN and CDR2 SYGVQD (reference sequence). The CDR3 runs 16 residues. Between the trimmed V and J ends, which lost 6 bases and 4 bases, there was a span of 19 bases. As DNA, the CDR3 is TGCGCCAGCAGAATATTGCACAGGGATAGGAATCAGCCCCAGCATTTT. Its protein product is CASRILHRDRNQPQHF.

J is TRBJ2-7 and V is TRBV5-1; possible D gene TRBD1, 5 bases. Germline values: CDR1 SGHRS, CDR2 YFSETQ. This CDR3 spans 14 amino acids. The V gene lost 4 bases and the J gene lost 6 bases, with 17 bases spanning the gap. This CDR3 is CASSPMRGTGEQYF. In DNA form, the CDR3 reads TGCGCCAGCAGCCCCATGAGAGGCACAGGCGAGCAGTACTTC.

The J gene is TRBJ1-2, the V gene TRBV7-9, with no clear D. CDR1 and CDR2 (germline): SEHNR, FQNEAQ (reference sequence). The CDR3 is made up of 13 amino acids. Trimming shortened V by 5 bases and J by 4 bases, and 11 bases separated the two germline ends. DNA for the CDR3: TGTGCCAGCAGCCGAGAGGGCCGCTATGGCTACACCTTC. It translates to CASSREGRYGYTF.

The V gene is TRBV19, the J gene TRBJ1-5; TRBD1 matches 8 bases. Germline V lookup: CDR1 LNHDA, CDR2 SQIVND (reference sequence). After removal of 6 bases from V and 2 bases from J, the junction contained 6 bases not matched to a gene. The CDR3 has 15 amino acids. CDR3 in amino acids: CASRVDRGGNQPQHF. The CDR3 nucleotides are TGTGCCAGTAGGGTTGACAGGGGTGGCAATCAGCCCCAGCATTTT.

The sample holds one count of this clone. The chain links TRBV11-2 to TRBJ2-7; D is undetermined. Germline CDR1 is SGHAT and CDR2 is FQNNGV. This CDR3 spans 13 amino acids. V lost 5 bases and J 0 bases, leaving 8 bases between the germline ends. The CDR3 nucleotides read TGTGCCAGCAGCCTCGGTCACTCCTACGAGCAGTACTTC. It yields the protein CASSLGHSYEQYF.

The chain joins TRBV18 to TRBJ2-1; D not certain. CDR3 length: 16 amino acids. The germline V gene has CDR1 KGHSH and CDR2 LQKENI. The V gene lost 0 bases and the J gene lost 0 bases, with 9 bases spanning the gap. CDR3 protein: CASSPPSASSYNEQFF. The CDR3 DNA sequence: TGTGCCAGCTCACCACCCTCTGCCAGCTCCTACAATGAGCAGTTCTTC.